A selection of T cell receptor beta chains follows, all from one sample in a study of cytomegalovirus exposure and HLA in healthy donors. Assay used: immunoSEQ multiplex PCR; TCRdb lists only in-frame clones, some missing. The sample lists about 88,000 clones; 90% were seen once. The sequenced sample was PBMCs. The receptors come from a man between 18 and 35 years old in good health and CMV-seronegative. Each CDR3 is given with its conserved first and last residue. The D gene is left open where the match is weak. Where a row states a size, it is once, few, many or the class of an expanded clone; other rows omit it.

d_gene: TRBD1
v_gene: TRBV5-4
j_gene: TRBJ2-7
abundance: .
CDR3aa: CASSSWGTGGSEQYF
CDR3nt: TGTGCCAGCAGCTCGTGGGGGACAGGCGGTTCCGAGCAGTACTTC

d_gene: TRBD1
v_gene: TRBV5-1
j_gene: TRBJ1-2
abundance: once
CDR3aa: CASSPGQNYGYTF
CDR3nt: TGCGCCAGCAGCCCGGGACAGAACTATGGCTACACCTTC

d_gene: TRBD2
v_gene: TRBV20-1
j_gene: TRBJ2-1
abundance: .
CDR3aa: CSALTSGKQFF
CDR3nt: TGCAGTGCCCTGACTAGCGGGAAGCAGTTCTTC

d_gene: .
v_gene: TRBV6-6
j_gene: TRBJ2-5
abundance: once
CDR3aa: CASSYGLQTQYF
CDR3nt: TGTGCCAGCAGTTACGGCTTGCAGACCCAGTACTTC

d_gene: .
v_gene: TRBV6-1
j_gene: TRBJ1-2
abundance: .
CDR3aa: CASSEYGRGSYGYTF
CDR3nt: TGTGCCAGCAGTGAATACGGCCGAGGGAGCTATGGCTACACCTTC

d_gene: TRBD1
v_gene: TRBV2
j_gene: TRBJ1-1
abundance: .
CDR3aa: CASSEETGWGTEAFF
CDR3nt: TGTGCCAGCAGTGAAGAGACAGGGTGGGGCACTGAAGCTTTCTTT

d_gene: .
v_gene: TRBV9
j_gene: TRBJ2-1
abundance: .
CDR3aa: CASSVGGMGNEQFF
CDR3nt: TGTGCCAGCAGCGTGGGCGGGATGGGAAATGAGCAGTTCTTC

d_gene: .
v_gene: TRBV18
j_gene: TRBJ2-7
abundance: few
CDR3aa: CASSPIGTALGNEQYF
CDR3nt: TGTGCCAGCTCACCAATCGGGACTGCCCTAGGGAACGAGCAGTACTTC

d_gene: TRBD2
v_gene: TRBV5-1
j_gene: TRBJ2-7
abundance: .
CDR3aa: CASGTSGLYEQYF
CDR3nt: TGCGCCAGCGGGACTAGCGGTTTGTACGAGCAGTACTTC

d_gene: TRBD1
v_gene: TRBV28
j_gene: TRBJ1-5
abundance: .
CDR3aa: CASSLPIGTGGRQPQHF
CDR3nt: TGTGCCAGCAGTTTGCCTATTGGGACAGGGGGCCGGCAGCCCCAGCATTTT

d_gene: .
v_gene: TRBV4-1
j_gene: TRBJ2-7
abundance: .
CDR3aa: CASSQKNFLTVASYEQYF
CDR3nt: TGCGCCAGCAGCCAAAAAAATTTCTTGACAGTAGCCTCCTACGAGCAGTACTTC

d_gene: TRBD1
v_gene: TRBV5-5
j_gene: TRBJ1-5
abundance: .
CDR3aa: CASSTGEVRNQPQHF
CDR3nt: TGTGCCAGCAGCACAGGGGAAGTTCGCAATCAGCCCCAGCATTTT

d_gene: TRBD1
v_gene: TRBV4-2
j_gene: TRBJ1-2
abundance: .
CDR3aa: CASSQASGDRGPGYTF
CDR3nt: TGTGCCAGCAGCCAGGCCTCAGGGGACAGGGGGCCTGGCTACACCTTC

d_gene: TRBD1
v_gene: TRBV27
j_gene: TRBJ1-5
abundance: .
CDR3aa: CATQKTGLFNQPQHF
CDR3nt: TGTGCCACCCAAAAGACAGGGTTGTTCAATCAGCCCCAGCATTTT

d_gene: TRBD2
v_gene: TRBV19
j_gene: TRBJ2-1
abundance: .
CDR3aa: CASSIGRGDSYNEQFF
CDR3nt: TGTGCCAGTAGTATAGGACGGGGGGACTCCTACAATGAGCAGTTCTTC

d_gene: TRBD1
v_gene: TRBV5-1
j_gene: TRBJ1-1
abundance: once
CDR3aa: CASSSGDRLNTEAFF
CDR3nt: TGCGCCAGCAGCTCGGGGGACAGGTTGAACACTGAAGCTTTCTTT

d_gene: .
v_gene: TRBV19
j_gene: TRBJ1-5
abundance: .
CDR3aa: CASRKVQGHQPQHF
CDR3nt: TGTGCCAGTAGGAAGGTCCAGGGGCATCAGCCCCAGCATTTT

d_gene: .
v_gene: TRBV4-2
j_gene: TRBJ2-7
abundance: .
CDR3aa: CASSQEALDHYEQYF
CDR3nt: TGTGCCAGCAGCCAAGAAGCCCTAGATCACTACGAGCAGTACTTC

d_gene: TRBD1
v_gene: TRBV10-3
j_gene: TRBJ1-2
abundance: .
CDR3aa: CAISEYGTGNGYTF
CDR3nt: TGTGCCATCAGTGAGTACGGGACAGGGAATGGCTACACCTTC

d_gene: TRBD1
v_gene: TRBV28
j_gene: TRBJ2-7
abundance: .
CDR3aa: CASRSTGVSYEQYF
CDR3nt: TGTGCCAGCAGGTCAACAGGGGTGTCCTACGAGCAGTACTTC

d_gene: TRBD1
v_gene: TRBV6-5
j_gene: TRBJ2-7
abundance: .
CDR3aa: CASSYSDRDPYEQYF
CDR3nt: TGTGCCAGCAGTTACTCTGACAGGGATCCCTACGAGCAGTACTTC

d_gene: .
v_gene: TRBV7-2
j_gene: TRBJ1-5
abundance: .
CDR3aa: CASSLKQGNQPQHF
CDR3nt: TGTGCCAGCAGCCTCAAACAGGGCAATCAGCCCCAGCATTTT

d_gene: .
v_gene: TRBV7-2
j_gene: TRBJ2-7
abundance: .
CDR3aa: CASSPPFQDRLTYEQYF
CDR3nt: TGTGCCAGCAGCCCCCCATTTCAAGACAGGTTGACCTACGAGCAGTACTTC

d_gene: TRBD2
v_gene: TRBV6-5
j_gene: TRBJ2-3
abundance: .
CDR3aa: CASRTSGGSTDTQYF
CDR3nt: TGTGCCAGCAGGACTAGCGGGGGAAGTACAGATACGCAGTATTTT

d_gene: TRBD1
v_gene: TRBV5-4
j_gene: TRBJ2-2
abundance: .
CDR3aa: CASSKGQGMNTGELFF
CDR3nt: TGTGCCAGCAGCAAAGGACAGGGGATGAACACCGGGGAGCTGTTTTTT

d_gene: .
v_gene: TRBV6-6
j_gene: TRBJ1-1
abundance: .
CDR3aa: CASSRQSMNTEAFF
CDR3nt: TGTGCCAGCAGTCGACAGTCCATGAACACTGAAGCTTTCTTT

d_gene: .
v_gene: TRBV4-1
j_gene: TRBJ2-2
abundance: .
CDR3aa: CASSQGQTGELFF
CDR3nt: TGCGCCAGCAGCCAAGGACAGACCGGGGAGCTGTTTTTT

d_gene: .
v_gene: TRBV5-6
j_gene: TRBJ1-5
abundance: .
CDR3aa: CASSLLGRNQPQHF
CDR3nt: TGTGCCAGCAGCTTGTTGGGGAGAAATCAGCCCCAGCATTTT

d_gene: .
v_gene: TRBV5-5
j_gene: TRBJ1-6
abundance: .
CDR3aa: CASSWGRTAREPLHF
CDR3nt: TGTGCCAGCAGCTGGGGCAGGACGGCTCGGGAGCCCCTCCACTTT

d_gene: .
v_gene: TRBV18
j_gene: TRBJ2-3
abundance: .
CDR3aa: CASSVLTDTQYF
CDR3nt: TGTGCCAGCTCGGTACTCACAGATACGCAGTATTTT

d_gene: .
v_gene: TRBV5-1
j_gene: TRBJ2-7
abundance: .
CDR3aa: CASSNRGGYEQYF
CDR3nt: TGCGCCAGCAGCAACAGGGGGGGCTACGAGCAGTACTTC

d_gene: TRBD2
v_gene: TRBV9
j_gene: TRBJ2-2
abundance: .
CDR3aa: CASKRDVGELFF
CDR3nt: TGTGCCAGCAAGCGGGACGTCGGGGAGCTGTTTTTT

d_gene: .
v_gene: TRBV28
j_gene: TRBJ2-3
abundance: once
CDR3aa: CASSFSTGSTLDSTDTQYF
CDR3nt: TGTGCCAGCAGTTTTTCTACAGGGAGTACACTTGACTCCACAGATACGCAGTATTTT

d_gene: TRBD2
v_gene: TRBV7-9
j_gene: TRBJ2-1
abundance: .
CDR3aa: CASSPIPGLYNEQFF
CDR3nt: TGTGCCAGCAGCCCTATTCCGGGACTATACAATGAGCAGTTCTTC

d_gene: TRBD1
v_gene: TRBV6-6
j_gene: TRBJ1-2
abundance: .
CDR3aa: CASSQGAGGYTF
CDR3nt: TGTGCCAGCAGTCAGGGGGCCGGAGGCTACACCTTC

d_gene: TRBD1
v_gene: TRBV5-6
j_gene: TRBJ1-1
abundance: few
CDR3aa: CASSQATGRGTEAFF
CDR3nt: TGTGCCAGCAGCCAAGCGACAGGGCGGGGAACTGAAGCTTTCTTT

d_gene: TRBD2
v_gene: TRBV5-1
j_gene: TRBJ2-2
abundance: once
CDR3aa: CASSSTLGLAGGPGELFF
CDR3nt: TGCGCCAGCAGCTCTACTTTAGGACTAGCGGGGGGCCCGGGGGAGCTGTTTTTT

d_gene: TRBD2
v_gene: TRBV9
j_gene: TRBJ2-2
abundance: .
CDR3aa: CASSARLAGGPLGAGELFF
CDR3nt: TGTGCCAGCAGCGCCCGACTAGCGGGAGGGCCCCTTGGGGCCGGGGAGCTGTTTTTT

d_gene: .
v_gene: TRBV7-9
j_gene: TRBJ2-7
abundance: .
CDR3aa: CASSSSGTYEQYF
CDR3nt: TGTGCCAGCAGCTCCAGCGGCACCTACGAGCAGTACTTC

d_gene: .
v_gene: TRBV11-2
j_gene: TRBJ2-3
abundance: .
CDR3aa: CASSQIGASTDTQYF
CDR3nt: TGTGCCAGCAGCCAAATTGGGGCTAGCACAGATACGCAGTATTTT

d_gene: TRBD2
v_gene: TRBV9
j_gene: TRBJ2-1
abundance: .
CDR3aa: CASSVAGGSYNEQFF
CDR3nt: TGTGCCAGCAGCGTAGCGGGGGGCTCCTACAATGAGCAGTTCTTC

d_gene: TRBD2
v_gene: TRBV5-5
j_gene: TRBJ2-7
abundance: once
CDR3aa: CASSRGLAVYEQYF
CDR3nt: TGTGCCAGCAGCCGGGGACTAGCGGTCTACGAGCAGTACTTC

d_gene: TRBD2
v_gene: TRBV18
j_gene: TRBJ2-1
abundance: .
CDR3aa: CASSPLYAGLAEAEQFF
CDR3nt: TGTGCCAGCTCACCCCTGTATGCGGGACTAGCTGAAGCGGAGCAGTTCTTC

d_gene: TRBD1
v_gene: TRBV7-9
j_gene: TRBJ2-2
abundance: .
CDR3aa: CASSQGQRNTGELFF
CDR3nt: TGTGCCAGCAGCCAGGGACAGAGAAACACCGGGGAGCTGTTTTTT

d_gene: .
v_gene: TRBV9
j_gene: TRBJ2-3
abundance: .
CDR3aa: CASSVGVGSLDTQYF
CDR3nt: TGTGCCAGCAGCGTAGGGGTAGGGAGCTTAGATACGCAGTATTTT

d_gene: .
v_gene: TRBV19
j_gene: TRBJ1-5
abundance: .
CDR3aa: CASSIGPTTQPQHF
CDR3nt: TGTGCCAGTAGTATTGGGCCAACCACTCAGCCCCAGCATTTT

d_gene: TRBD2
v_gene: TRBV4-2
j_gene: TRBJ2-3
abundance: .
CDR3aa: CASSRKGLAGSTDTQYF
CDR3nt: TGTGCCAGCAGCCGGAAGGGACTAGCGGGCAGCACAGATACGCAGTATTTT

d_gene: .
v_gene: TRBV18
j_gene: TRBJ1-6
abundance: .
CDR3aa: CASSESSYNSPLHF
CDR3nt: TGTGCCAGCTCGGAGAGCTCCTATAATTCACCCCTCCACTTT

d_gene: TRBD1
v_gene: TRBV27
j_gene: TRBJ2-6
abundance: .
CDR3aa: CASSLSPGGSGANVLTF
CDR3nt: TGTGCCAGCAGTTTATCCCCAGGGGGCTCTGGGGCCAACGTCCTGACTTTC

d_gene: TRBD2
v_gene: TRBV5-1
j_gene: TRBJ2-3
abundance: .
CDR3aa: CASSLVPGGGADTQYF
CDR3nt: TGCGCCAGCAGCTTGGTTCCGGGAGGAGGGGCAGATACGCAGTATTTT

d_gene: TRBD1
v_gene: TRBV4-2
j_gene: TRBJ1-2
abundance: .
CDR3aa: CASSQEGQGNYGYTF
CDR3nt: TGTGCCAGCAGCCAAGAGGGACAGGGGAACTATGGCTACACCTTC

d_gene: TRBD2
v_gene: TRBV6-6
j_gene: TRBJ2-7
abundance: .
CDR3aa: CASSYTSGPYGQYF
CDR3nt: TGTGCCAGCAGTTATACTAGCGGGCCTTACGGGCAGTACTTC

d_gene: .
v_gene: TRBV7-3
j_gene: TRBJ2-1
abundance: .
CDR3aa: CASTRMGGGRMDEQFF
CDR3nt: TGTGCCAGCACCCGAATGGGGGGAGGCCGTATGGATGAGCAGTTCTTC